This is a list of T cell receptor beta chains from one sample in a study of cytomegalovirus exposure and HLA in healthy donors. TCRdb keeps only in-frame clones here, not all; method: immunoSEQ multiplex PCR. The sample includes some 190,000 clones, approximately 9.5% of them seen just once. Material: PBMCs. The receptors come from a woman aged 25-40 years in good health and CMV-seropositive. The CDR3 runs from the conserved cysteine through the conserved F or W. Each record gives: V gene, J gene, D gene, clone size, CDR3 protein, CDR3 DNA. The D gene is left open where the match is weak. Not every row has a clone size; where given, it reads once, few, many or a size class.

v_gene: TRBV5-1; j_gene: TRBJ2-7; d_gene: TRBD1; abundance: NA; CDR3aa: CASSLGETGAGEQYF; CDR3nt: TGCGCCAGCAGCTTGGGGGAGACAGGGGCGGGCGAGCAGTACTTC
v_gene: TRBV9; j_gene: TRBJ2-1; d_gene: NA; abundance: few; CDR3aa: CASSVESGVSYNEQFF; CDR3nt: TGTGCCAGCAGCGTAGAGTCAGGGGTCTCCTACAATGAGCAGTTCTTC
v_gene: TRBV5-1; j_gene: TRBJ1-2; d_gene: TRBD1; abundance: NA; CDR3aa: CASRLATGGNGYTF; CDR3nt: TGCGCCAGCAGACTTGCGACAGGGGGAAATGGCTACACCTTC
v_gene: TRBV19; j_gene: TRBJ1-6; d_gene: NA; abundance: NA; CDR3aa: CASSIQGMDSPLHF; CDR3nt: TGTGCCAGTAGTATACAGGGGATGGATTCACCCCTCCACTTT
v_gene: TRBV5-6; j_gene: TRBJ1-4; d_gene: NA; abundance: few; CDR3aa: CASRVGAEEKLFF; CDR3nt: TGTGCCAGCAGGGTTGGGGCGGAGGAAAAACTGTTTTTT
v_gene: TRBV6-5; j_gene: TRBJ1-2; d_gene: NA; abundance: NA; CDR3aa: CASSTTGLANYGYTF; CDR3nt: TGTGCCAGCTCCACAACAGGCTTAGCTAACTATGGCTACACCTTC
v_gene: TRBV14; j_gene: TRBJ1-2; d_gene: NA; abundance: NA; CDR3aa: CASSQLLSGVGGYTF; CDR3nt: TGTGCCAGCAGCCAACTACTTTCGGGGGTCGGCGGCTACACCTTC
v_gene: TRBV2; j_gene: TRBJ2-1; d_gene: TRBD1; abundance: NA; CDR3aa: CASTTGANEQFF; CDR3nt: TGTGCCAGCACTACAGGGGCGAATGAGCAGTTCTTC
v_gene: TRBV7-8; j_gene: TRBJ2-7; d_gene: NA; abundance: NA; CDR3aa: CASSLSSYEQYF; CDR3nt: TGTGCCAGCAGCTTATCTTCCTACGAGCAGTACTTC
v_gene: TRBV11-2; j_gene: TRBJ2-1; d_gene: TRBD2; abundance: once; CDR3aa: CASSLRLAGWAGNEQFF; CDR3nt: TGTGCCAGCAGCTTACGCCTAGCGGGATGGGCGGGCAATGAGCAGTTCTTC
v_gene: TRBV2; j_gene: TRBJ2-4; d_gene: TRBD2; abundance: NA; CDR3aa: CASSDPLSGRAKNIQYF; CDR3nt: TGTGCCAGCAGTGACCCCCTTAGCGGGAGGGCCAAAAACATTCAGTACTTC
v_gene: TRBV5-5; j_gene: TRBJ1-3; d_gene: NA; abundance: NA; CDR3aa: CANSLVLSGNTIYF; CDR3nt: TGTGCCAACAGCTTGGTACTCTCTGGAAACACCATATATTTT
v_gene: TRBV5-1; j_gene: TRBJ1-3; d_gene: NA; abundance: NA; CDR3aa: CASSLSVTGNTIYF; CDR3nt: TGCGCCAGCAGCCTTTCAGTGACAGGAAACACCATATATTTT
v_gene: TRBV2; j_gene: TRBJ2-5; d_gene: NA; abundance: few; CDR3aa: CASSPYGGETQYF; CDR3nt: TGTGCCAGCAGCCCCTATGGAGGAGAGACCCAGTACTTC
v_gene: TRBV7-6; j_gene: TRBJ2-1; d_gene: NA; abundance: NA; CDR3aa: CASSSASRSTFF; CDR3nt: TGTGCCAGCAGCAGCGCTAGCCGGAGTACGTTCTTC
v_gene: TRBV6-5; j_gene: TRBJ1-1; d_gene: NA; abundance: few; CDR3aa: CASSYARVGWNTEAFF; CDR3nt: TGTGCCAGCAGTTACGCGAGGGTAGGTTGGAACACTGAAGCTTTCTTT
v_gene: TRBV6-1; j_gene: TRBJ2-3; d_gene: NA; abundance: few; CDR3aa: CGSRDGLKDTQYF; CDR3nt: TGTGGGTCCCGGGACGGACTAAAAGATACGCAGTATTTT
v_gene: TRBV23-1; j_gene: TRBJ2-3; d_gene: NA; abundance: NA; CDR3aa: CASSQSYVATDTQYF; CDR3nt: TGCGCCAGCAGTCAATCGTACGTGGCCACAGATACGCAGTATTTT
v_gene: TRBV9; j_gene: TRBJ2-3; d_gene: TRBD1; abundance: NA; CDR3aa: CASSPRTGTDTQYF; CDR3nt: TGTGCCAGCAGCCCACGGACAGGGACAGATACGCAGTATTTT